This T cell receptor beta chain is drawn from a study of cytomegalovirus exposure and HLA in healthy donors. Study-wide results and caveats: Within an earlier analysis, most TCR beta V segments proved productive either about 87% or about 30% of the time. CMV antigen specificity of a few CMV-associated chains was confirmed in vitro.

The study ran its PCR with 60 Vbeta and 13 Jbeta primers. Produced via immunoSEQ multiplex PCR; TCRdb's table is partial and in-frame only. The profile shows 120,000 or so clones, over 70% of them singletons. This clone was detected only a few times. Its target is unknown. Input material: PBMCs. This receptor was identified in a woman aged 45-60 years in good health and CMV-seronegative.

CDR3 bases: TGTGCCAGCAGCCCGACAGGGACGTCAGATACGCAGTATTTT. Protein product: CASSPTGTSDTQYF. This rearrangement joins TRBV11-3 to TRBJ2-3, with TRBD1 matching 7 bases. Trimming took 5 bases from V and 4 from J; bases not matched to a gene: 6. The CDR3 is made up of 14 amino acids. Germline V CDR1 and CDR2: SGHNT, YENEEA.